A selection of T cell receptor beta chains follows, all from one sample in a study of T cell responses to AZD1222 COVID-19 vaccine. The assay was immunoSEQ multiplex PCR, and TCRdb's table has in-frame clones only and misses some. The sample has around 95,000 clones; around 90% are singletons. Sequenced here: peripheral blood, sampled on day 0 of AZD1222 vaccination. The receptor source for this set is an adult in good health. Each CDR3 is given without its conserved first and last residue. A D gene is named only where the DNA matches it firmly.

J gene | D gene | V gene | CDR3 protein
TRBJ2-2 | - | TRBV5-1 | ASSLGNTGELF
TRBJ2-1 | - | TRBV10-2 | ASSESGLLFYNEQF
TRBJ2-1 | - | TRBV7-2 | ASRSAANHEQF
TRBJ2-7 | - | TRBV7-2 | ASSLASGINYEQY
TRBJ2-1 | TRBD2 | TRBV7-3 | ASSFLPPGLVAYNEQF
TRBJ2-5 | - | TRBV19 | ASSMGSQETQY
TRBJ2-7 | TRBD2 | TRBV28 | ASRSLAGEAYEQY
TRBJ2-7 | - | TRBV11-1 | ASRRDNSYEQY
TRBJ2-6 | - | TRBV28 | ASSLPGRFPLGANVLT
TRBJ2-6 | - | TRBV7-9 | ASSFFGQPSGANVLT
TRBJ2-7 | TRBD2 | TRBV10-2 | ASTRLAGAPIGYEQY
TRBJ2-3 | TRBD2 | TRBV4-1 | ASSLLAGGTDTQY
TRBJ2-7 | - | TRBV28 | ASTSYASRGSYEQY
TRBJ2-3 | TRBD2 | TRBV5-1 | ASSLSAGGDGNTQY
TRBJ1-5 | - | TRBV3-1/TRBV3-2 | ASSQDKGVGQPQH
TRBJ1-1 | - | TRBV27 | ASRLNWENTEAF
TRBJ2-1 | - | TRBV11-3 | ASSPPGGNEQF